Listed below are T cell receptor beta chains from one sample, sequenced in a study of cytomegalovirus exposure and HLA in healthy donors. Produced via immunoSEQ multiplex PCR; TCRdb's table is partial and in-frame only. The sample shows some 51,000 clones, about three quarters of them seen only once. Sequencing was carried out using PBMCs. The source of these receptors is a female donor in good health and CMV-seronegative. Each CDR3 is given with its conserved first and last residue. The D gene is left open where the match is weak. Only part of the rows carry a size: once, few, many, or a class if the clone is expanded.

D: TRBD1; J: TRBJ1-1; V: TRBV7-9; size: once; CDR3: CASSTTGNSRDTEAFF; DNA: TGTGCCAGCAGTACGACAGGGAATAGCAGGGACACTGAAGCTTTCTTT
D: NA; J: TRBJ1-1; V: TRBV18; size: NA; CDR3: CASSASSGNTEAFF; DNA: TGTGCCAGCTCAGCTAGCAGCGGGAACACTGAAGCTTTCTTT
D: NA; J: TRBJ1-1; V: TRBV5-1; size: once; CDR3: CASSRLGPEAFF; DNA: TGCGCCAGCAGTAGGTTGGGGCCTGAAGCTTTCTTT
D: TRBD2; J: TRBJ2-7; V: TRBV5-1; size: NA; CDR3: CASSLFMSSNSGDSYEQYF; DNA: TGCGCCAGCAGCTTGTTTATGAGTTCGAACAGCGGGGATTCCTACGAGCAGTACTTC
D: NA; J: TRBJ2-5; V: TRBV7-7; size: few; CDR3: CASSSGGEQYF; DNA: TGTGCTAGCAGTTCAGGAGGTGAGCAGTACTTC
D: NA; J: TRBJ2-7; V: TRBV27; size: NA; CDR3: CASSFPVYEQYF; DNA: TGTGCCAGCAGTTTCCCTGTCTACGAGCAGTACTTC
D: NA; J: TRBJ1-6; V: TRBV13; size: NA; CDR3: CASSDRNSPLHF; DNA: TGTGCCAGCAGTGACAGGAATTCACCCCTCCACTTT
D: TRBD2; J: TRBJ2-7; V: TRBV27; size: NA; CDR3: CASSFGTRVQQYF; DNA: TGTGCCAGCAGTTTTGGGACTAGGGTTCAGCAGTACTTC
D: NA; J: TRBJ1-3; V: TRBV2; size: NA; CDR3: CASLSDSGNTIYF; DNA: TGTGCCAGCCTCAGTGACTCTGGAAACACCATATATTTT
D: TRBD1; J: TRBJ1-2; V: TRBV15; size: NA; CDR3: CATSRLDRGLSGYTF; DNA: TGTGCCACCAGCAGGCTGGACAGGGGGCTTAGTGGCTACACCTTC
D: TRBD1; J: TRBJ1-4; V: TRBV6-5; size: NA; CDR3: CASSYSTGTTNEKLFF; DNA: TGTGCCAGCAGTTACTCGACAGGGACAACTAATGAAAAACTGTTTTTT
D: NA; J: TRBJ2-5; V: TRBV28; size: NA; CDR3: CASSASRAETQYF; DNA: TGTGCCAGCAGTGCTTCCAGGGCGGAGACCCAGTACTTC
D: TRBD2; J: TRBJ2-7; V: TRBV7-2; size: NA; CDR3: CASSPPGLAGGSEQYF; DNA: TGTGCCAGCAGCCCACCGGGACTAGCGGGAGGTAGCGAGCAGTACTTC
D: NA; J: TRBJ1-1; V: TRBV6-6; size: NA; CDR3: CASRLPTPVRGAEAFF; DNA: TGTGCCAGCAGGCTCCCCACGCCAGTTAGGGGCGCTGAAGCTTTCTTT
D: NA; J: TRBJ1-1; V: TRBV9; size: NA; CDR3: CASSVPPGGVTEAFF; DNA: TGTGCCAGCAGCGTACCCCCGGGGGGAGTCACTGAAGCTTTCTTT
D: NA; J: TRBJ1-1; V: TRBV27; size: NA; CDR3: CASRTTMGTSANTEAFF; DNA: TGTGCCAGCAGAACTACTATGGGGACATCGGCGAACACTGAAGCTTTCTTT
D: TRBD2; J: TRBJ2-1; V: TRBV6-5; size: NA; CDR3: CASSYTASGSYNEQFF; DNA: TGTGCCAGCAGTTACACGGCTAGCGGGAGTTACAATGAGCAGTTCTTC
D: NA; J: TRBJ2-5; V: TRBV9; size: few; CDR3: CASSVGGGTPLQETQYF; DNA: TGTGCCAGCAGCGTAGGCGGCGGAACCCCGTTGCAAGAGACCCAGTACTTC
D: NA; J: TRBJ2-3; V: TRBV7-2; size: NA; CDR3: CASSLTQSTDTQYF; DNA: TGTGCCAGCAGCTTAACGCAGAGCACAGATACGCAGTATTTT
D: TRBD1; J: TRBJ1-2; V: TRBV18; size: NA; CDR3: CASSPQPGQGPNYGYTF; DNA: TGTGCCAGCTCACCACAGCCTGGACAGGGGCCTAACTATGGCTACACCTTC
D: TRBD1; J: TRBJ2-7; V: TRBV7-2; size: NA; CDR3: CASSLAGQGLRQYF; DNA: TGTGCCAGCAGCTTAGCGGGACAGGGACTTCGGCAGTACTTC
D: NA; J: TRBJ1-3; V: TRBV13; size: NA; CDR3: CASSLNSVGGNTIYF; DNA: TGTGCCAGCAGCTTAAATAGCGTCGGTGGAAACACCATATATTTT
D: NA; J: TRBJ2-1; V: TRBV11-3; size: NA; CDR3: CASSLSGPYNEQFF; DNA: TGTGCCAGCAGCTTAAGCGGGCCCTACAATGAGCAGTTCTTC
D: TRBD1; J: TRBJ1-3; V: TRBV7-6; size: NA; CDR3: CASSPGGTGNTIYF; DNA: TGTGCCAGCAGCCCAGGGGGCACTGGAAACACCATATATTTT
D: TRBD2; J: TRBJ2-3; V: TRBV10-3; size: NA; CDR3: CAITASGGPRTDTQYF; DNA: TGTGCCATCACCGCTAGCGGGGGACCTCGCACAGATACGCAGTATTTT
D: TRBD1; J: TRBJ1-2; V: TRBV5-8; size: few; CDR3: CASNQGDRETSTF; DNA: TGTGCCAGCAACCAAGGCGACAGGGAAACCTCCACCTTC
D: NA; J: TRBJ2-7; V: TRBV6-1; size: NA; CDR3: CASSEDRKDYEQYF; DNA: TGTGCCAGCAGTGAGGACAGAAAGGACTACGAGCAGTACTTC
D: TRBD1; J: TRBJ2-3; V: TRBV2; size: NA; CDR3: CASSSGGPDTQYF; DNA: TGTGCCAGCAGTTCAGGGGGCCCAGATACGCAGTATTTT
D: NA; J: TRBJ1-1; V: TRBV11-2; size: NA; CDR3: CASSLGRGRGYTEAFF; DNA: TGTGCCAGCAGCTTAGGGAGGGGCCGGGGTTACACTGAAGCTTTCTTT
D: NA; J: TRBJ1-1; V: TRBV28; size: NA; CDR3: CASSVRRGRSTEAFF; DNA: TGTGCCAGCAGTGTTCGGCGGGGGCGCAGCACTGAAGCTTTCTTT
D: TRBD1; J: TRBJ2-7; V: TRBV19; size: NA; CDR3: CASSNVPGQRSYEQYF; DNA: TGTGCCAGTAGTAACGTCCCGGGACAGAGAAGCTACGAGCAGTACTTC
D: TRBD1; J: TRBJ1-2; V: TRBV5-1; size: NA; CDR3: CASSLGDREGGYTF; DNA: TGCGCCAGCAGCTTGGGGGACAGGGAGGGCGGCTACACCTTC
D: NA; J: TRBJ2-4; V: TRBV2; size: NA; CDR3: CASSEDNRQYF; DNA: TGTGCCAGCAGTGAGGACAACAGGCAGTACTTC
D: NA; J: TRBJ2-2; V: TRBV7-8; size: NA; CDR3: CASSLVDTGELFF; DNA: TGTGCCAGCAGTCTAGTAGACACCGGGGAGCTGTTTTTT
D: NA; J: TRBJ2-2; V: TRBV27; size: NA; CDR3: CASSPGMGFVGELFF; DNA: TGTGCCAGCAGCCCCGGGATGGGTTTCGTCGGGGAGCTGTTTTTT
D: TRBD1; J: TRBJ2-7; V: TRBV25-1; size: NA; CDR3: CASSGLVTGGTYEQYF; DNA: TGTGCCAGCAGTGGACTCGTGACAGGGGGCACGTACGAGCAGTACTTC
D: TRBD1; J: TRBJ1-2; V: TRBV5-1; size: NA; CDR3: CASSSQDRVGGYTF; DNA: TGCGCCAGCAGCTCACAGGACAGGGTGGGTGGCTACACCTTC
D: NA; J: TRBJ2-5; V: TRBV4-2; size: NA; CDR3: CASSHAGQSETQYF; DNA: TGTGCCAGCAGCCATGCTGGACAAAGTGAGACCCAGTACTTC
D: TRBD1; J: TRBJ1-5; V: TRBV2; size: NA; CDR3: CASSATGGRNQPQHF; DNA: TGTGCCAGCAGTGCGACAGGGGGAAGAAATCAGCCCCAGCATTTT
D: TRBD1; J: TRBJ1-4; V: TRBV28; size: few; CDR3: CASSSDRGATNEKLFF; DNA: TGTGCCAGCAGTTCGGACAGGGGAGCAACTAATGAAAAACTGTTTTTT
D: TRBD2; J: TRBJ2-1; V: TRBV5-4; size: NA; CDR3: CASTLAGAPNDEQFF; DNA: TGTGCCAGCACCTTAGCGGGGGCCCCCAACGATGAGCAGTTCTTC
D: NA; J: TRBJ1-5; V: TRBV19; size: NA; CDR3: CASADTYNQPQHF; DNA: TGTGCCAGTGCTGACACCTACAATCAGCCCCAGCATTTT
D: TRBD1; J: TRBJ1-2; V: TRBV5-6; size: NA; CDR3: CASSIDRGQGYGYTF; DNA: TGTGCCAGCAGCATAGACAGGGGGCAGGGCTATGGCTACACCTTC
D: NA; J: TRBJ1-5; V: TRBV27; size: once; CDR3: CASSSGEWGSNQPQHF; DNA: TGTGCCAGCAGTTCCGGGGAGTGGGGTAGCAATCAGCCCCAGCATTTT
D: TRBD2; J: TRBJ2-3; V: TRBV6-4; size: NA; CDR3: CASSDTSEGTDTQYF; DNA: TGTGCCAGCAGTGATACTAGCGAGGGCACAGATACGCAGTATTTT
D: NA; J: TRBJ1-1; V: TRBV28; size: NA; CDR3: CASSLGGRGVTEAFF; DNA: TGTGCCAGCAGTTTGGGGGGCCGGGGGGTCACTGAAGCTTTCTTT
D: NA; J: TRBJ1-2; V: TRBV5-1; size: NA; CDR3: CASRVDTYYGYTF; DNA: TGCGCCAGCAGGGTGGACACCTACTATGGCTACACCTTC
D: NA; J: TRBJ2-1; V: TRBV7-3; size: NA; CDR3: CASSLSSYNEQFF; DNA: TGTGCCAGCAGCCTGAGCTCCTACAATGAGCAGTTCTTC